This T cell receptor beta chain was identified in a study of CXCR3-negative and CXCR3-positive naive CD8 T cells. With regard to this clonotype: As yet, its antigen is unknown.

The authors gated naive CD8+ T cells as CD45RO-CCR7+CD27+CD95-. Germline CDR1 reads MDHEN; CDR2 reads SYDVKM. The CDR3 runs 15 residues. General observations from the study: TRBV-TRBJ usage was alike in naive CXCR3-negative and CXCR3-positive cells but differed in memory cells.

The method, 5' RACE with UMI labels, was used to prepare the TRB cDNA libraries. Reanalyzing the 5' RACE reads, TCRdb keeps one entry per CDR3 protein, without DNA. The repertoire table contains about 130,000 distinct CDR3 sequences. The clonotype comes from a human donor in good health. Some clones in this sample may be carry-over from other donors' samples. The chain is built from TRBV28 and TRBJ2-7; the TCRdb call, TRBD1, lacks DNA for checking. The specimen was naive CXCR3- CD8+ T cells from blood. Specified subset: CD45RO-CCR7+CD27+CD95- naive CD8+ T cells lacking CXCR3 (TNR3-). The CDR3 sequence: CASSLYSRVGGEQYF.